This T cell receptor beta chain was identified in a study of blood T cell repertoires in COVID-19. The sample holds one count of this clone. Sequencing was performed with immunoSEQ multiplex PCR; in TCRdb, only in-frame clones are kept and a portion is missing. This sample has fewer than 150,000 clones, with around 83% found just once. Germline V gene sequence: CDR1 MDHEN, CDR2 SYDVKM. V lost 5 bases to trimming and J lost 7 bases; unmatched junction nucleotides: 7. This CDR3 is 14 amino acids long. This clonotype was sampled from a woman aged 80 or over with acute or convalescent COVID-19. The sample comprised peripheral blood. The genes are TRBV28 and TRBJ2-1; TRBD2 aligns across 8 bases. The CDR3 here is CASSQGLASNEQFF. The CDR3 DNA reads as TGTGCCAGCAGTCAAGGACTAGCTTCAAATGAGCAGTTCTTC.